This TCR beta chain appears in the sequencing data of a study of cytomegalovirus exposure and HLA in healthy donors. Points from the study as a whole: An analysis that came later showed most CMV-associated TCR beta chains appearing HLA-restricted. Most TCR sequences proved rare, with some public TCRs found in many donors. Previous analysis showed most TCR beta V segments were productive about 87% or about 30% of the time.

Notes on this clone: The antigen is not known.

Use of 60 Vbeta and 13 Jbeta primers characterized the PCR. Assay used: immunoSEQ multiplex PCR; TCRdb lists only in-frame clones, some missing. Among 150,000 to 200,000 clones listed, roughly 87% were seen once. Sampled while nominally healthy, donors likely had unrecorded immune exposures. Sequenced material: PBMCs. The sequence was obtained from a man aged 50-59 years in good health and CMV-seropositive.

The DNA of the CDR3 is TGTGCCATCACCCAACAGGGGACCACCGGGGAGCTGTTTTTT. Its protein is CAITQQGTTGELFF. The chain uses TRBV10-3 and TRBJ2-2; 7 bases agree with TRBD1. V was clipped by 7 bases and J by 4 bases; unmatched bases: 6. Germline V gene sequence: CDR1 ENHRY, CDR2 SYGVKD. The CDR3 contains 14 residues.